The rows below give T cell receptor beta chains drawn from one sample of a study of T-cell reconstitution after alpha-beta-depleted transplantation in children. TCRdb re-called the PCR reads with MiXCR, one entry per CDR3 protein. Altogether about 470,000 distinct CDR3 sequences are present, about 40% being singletons, with the ten largest covering approximately 30%. The material sequenced was PBMCs, taken before TCRalphabeta/CD19-depleted stem cell transplant. The receptors originated from a girl aged 2 to 10 with aplastic anemia, due to receive a stem cell transplant. CDR3s include the opening cysteine and the closing phenylalanine or tryptophan. A D gene is named only where the DNA matches it firmly. Rows may omit the clone size; those that give it use once, few, many or a size class.

abundance: NA; j_gene: TRBJ2-2; d_gene: TRBD2; v_gene: TRBV11-2; CDR3nt: TGTGCCAGCAGCTTAGCGGGAGGGCCGGCCGGGGAGCTGTTTTTT; CDR3aa: CASSLAGGPAGELFF
abundance: many; j_gene: TRBJ2-1; d_gene: NA; v_gene: TRBV3-1; CDR3nt: TGTGCCAGCAGCCTGGCAAGGGAACCGGGAGACAATGAGCAGTTCTTC; CDR3aa: CASSLAREPGDNEQFF
abundance: NA; j_gene: TRBJ2-5; d_gene: TRBD1; v_gene: TRBV20-1; CDR3nt: TGCAGTGCTCCGACAGGGTTGAGGGAGACCCAGTACTTC; CDR3aa: CSAPTGLRETQYF
abundance: once; j_gene: TRBJ2-1; d_gene: TRBD2; v_gene: TRBV7-3; CDR3nt: TGTGCCAGCAGCTTCTGGGGGGGGACCTACAATGAGCAGTTCTTC; CDR3aa: CASSFWGGTYNEQFF
abundance: NA; j_gene: TRBJ2-5; d_gene: NA; v_gene: TRBV4-1; CDR3nt: TGCGCCAGCAGCCTCCCCAGGGAGAGGGAGACCCAGTACTTC; CDR3aa: CASSLPRERETQYF
abundance: few; j_gene: TRBJ2-3; d_gene: TRBD2; v_gene: TRBV4-3; CDR3nt: TGCGCCAGCAGCCAGGATAGCGGGGTAATCACAGATACGCAGTATTTT; CDR3aa: CASSQDSGVITDTQYF
abundance: few; j_gene: TRBJ2-5; d_gene: TRBD2; v_gene: TRBV12-3/TRBV12-4; CDR3nt: TGTGCCAGCAGTTTAGGGGCCCGGGGGGACCCCCGAGAGACCCAGTACTTC; CDR3aa: CASSLGARGDPRETQYF
abundance: few; j_gene: TRBJ2-5; d_gene: NA; v_gene: TRBV5-1; CDR3nt: TGCGCCAGCAGCTTGGTAGTCGGAGGGGGAGAGACCCAGTACTTC; CDR3aa: CASSLVVGGGETQYF
abundance: NA; j_gene: TRBJ2-1; d_gene: TRBD1; v_gene: TRBV6-5; CDR3nt: TGTGCCAGCAGTTACGGGACAGACCTCAATGAGCAGTTCTTC; CDR3aa: CASSYGTDLNEQFF
abundance: NA; j_gene: TRBJ2-3; d_gene: NA; v_gene: TRBV5-1; CDR3nt: TGCGCCAGCAGCCTCCGACTAAACCCGACGGGTACGCAGTATTTT; CDR3aa: CASSLRLNPTGTQYF
abundance: many; j_gene: TRBJ1-1; d_gene: NA; v_gene: TRBV5-5; CDR3nt: TGTGCCAGCAGCTCACAGGCTATGAACACTGAAGCTTTCTTT; CDR3aa: CASSSQAMNTEAFF
abundance: NA; j_gene: TRBJ2-3; d_gene: NA; v_gene: TRBV18; CDR3nt: TGTGCCAGCTCCGAATCGAAGGGACACCAATTTAATACGCAGTATTTT; CDR3aa: CASSESKGHQFNTQYF
abundance: NA; j_gene: TRBJ2-3; d_gene: NA; v_gene: TRBV20-1; CDR3nt: TGCAGTGCTAGCATGGGAGACACAGATACGCAGTATTTT; CDR3aa: CSASMGDTDTQYF
abundance: NA; j_gene: TRBJ2-1; d_gene: NA; v_gene: TRBV5-1; CDR3nt: TGCGCCAGCAGCTCGGCCAGGAGCTCCTACAATGAGCAGTTCTTC; CDR3aa: CASSSARSSYNEQFF
abundance: few; j_gene: TRBJ2-1; d_gene: NA; v_gene: TRBV29-1; CDR3nt: TGCAGCGTAAAACTAACCTACAATGAGCAGTTCTTC; CDR3aa: CSVKLTYNEQFF
abundance: NA; j_gene: TRBJ2-1; d_gene: NA; v_gene: TRBV6-1; CDR3nt: TGTGCCAGCGGAACGGACTGGGCAGTCGGTGGTGAGCAGTTCTTC; CDR3aa: CASGTDWAVGGEQFF
abundance: few; j_gene: TRBJ1-1; d_gene: TRBD1; v_gene: TRBV20-1; CDR3nt: TGCAGTGCTAGACCGGGACAGACAGTGAACACTGAAGCTTTCTTT; CDR3aa: CSARPGQTVNTEAFF
abundance: many; j_gene: TRBJ2-2; d_gene: NA; v_gene: TRBV25-1; CDR3nt: TGTGCCAGCAGTGAATCAGTGAGGGTGGCCGGGGAGCTGTTTTTT; CDR3aa: CASSESVRVAGELFF
abundance: few; j_gene: TRBJ2-1; d_gene: TRBD2; v_gene: TRBV5-6; CDR3nt: TGTGCCAGCAGCATGGGACTAGCGGGAGTCAATAGGGATGAGCAGTTCTTC; CDR3aa: CASSMGLAGVNRDEQFF